This TCR beta chain appears in the sequencing data of a study of blood T cells in healthy people across ages. CDR1 is LGHDT and CDR2 is YNNKEL in the germline V gene (reference sequence). Trimming removed 1 base from V and 5 bases from J; junction bases left unmatched: 4. The CDR3 totals 15 residues. Isolation of PBMCs gave at least 7 million cells per sample. Study results and limitations: Roughly linear age-related decline in beta diversity appeared, significant by age 40. Both higher diversity and more naive CD4+ cells marked long-lived donors when set against aged donors. A conclusive naive versus antigen-experienced comparison was prevented by the unsorted PBMCs.

Sample-barcoded 5' priming and a J-beta primer mix drove a second PCR of roughly 6 to 12 cycles. Via MiXCR, TCRdb re-called the 5' RACE reads, giving one row per CDR3 protein. The table includes around 870,000 distinct CDR3 sequences, around 26% detected once. This clonotype has only a few counts. Its antigen is undetermined. The clonotype originates from a woman older than 75 in good health. The chain uses TRBV3-1 and TRBJ2-2; 7 bases map to TRBD2. The sequencing input was blood. CDR3 amino acids: CASSQGLAATGELFF. CDR3 coding DNA: TGTGCCAGCAGCCAAGGGCTAGCGGCAACCGGGGAGCTGTTTTTT.